The 30 T cell receptor beta chains listed next were all sequenced from one sample in a study of blood T cell repertoires in COVID-19. Sequencing was performed with immunoSEQ multiplex PCR; in TCRdb, only in-frame clones are kept and a portion is missing. The repertoire holds just over 50,000 clones, with 70% to 90% as singletons. Sequenced material: peripheral blood. The receptors shown here come from a man older than 75 with active COVID-19.

This clone was counted only a few times. The rearrangement uses TRBV7-9 and TRBJ2-2; D not certain. Germline assignment: CDR1 SEHNR and CDR2 FQNEAQ (reference sequence). The CDR3 extends over 15 amino acids. The V end was cut by 0 bases, the J end by 5 bases, with 10 bases between. The DNA for the CDR3 is TGTGCCAGCAGCTTAGCTTCTAGGAAAACCGGGGAGCTGTTTTTT. Encoded protein: CASSLASRKTGELFF. The variable domain in full, with the rest retrieved from reference TRBV7-9 and TRBJ2-2, is DTGVSQNPRHKITKRGQNVTFRCDPISEHNRLYWYRQTLGQGPEFLTYFQNEAQLEKSRLLSDRFSAERPKGSFSTLEIQRTEQGDSAMYLCASSLASRKTGELFFGEGSRLTVL.

The genes are TRBV19 and TRBJ1-2; D might be TRBD1 (5 bases). Between the trimmed V and J ends, which lost 4 bases and 4 bases, there was a span of 10 bases. The CDR3 consists of 13 residues. Germline CDR1 is LNHDA and CDR2 is SQIVND (reference sequence). In DNA form, the CDR3 reads TGTGCCAGTAGTACAGGGATTGTCTATGGCTACACCTTC. Translating it yields CASSTGIVYGYTF.

The J gene is TRBJ1-6, the V gene TRBV3-1 (or the pseudogene TRBV3-2), with D perhaps matching TRBD1 (6 bases). V shed 5 bases and J shed 13 bases, with 18 bases lying between them. Germline CDR1 LGHDT, CDR2 YNNKEL (reference sequence). This CDR3 contains 14 residues. The CDR3 region has the DNA TGTGCCAGCAGCTTGGACAGACAATTTAACCCCCTCCACTTT. It yields the protein CASSLDRQFNPLHF.

This clone was seen just once. This chain uses TRBV9 with TRBJ2-5, with a possible D match to TRBD2 (6 bases). V lost 0 bases and J lost 7, with 16 bases in between. The CDR3 covers 15 residues. From germline, CDR1 is SGDLS and CDR2 YYNGEE. DNA for the CDR3: TGTGCCAGCAGCGTAGACGGGAGAGATCCGGGGACCCAGTACTTC. Translated, it gives CASSVDGRDPGTQYF.

The count of this clone is one. The V call is TRBV18, the J call TRBJ2-1; possible D gene TRBD1, 7 bases. Germline V lookup: CDR1 KGHSH, CDR2 LQKENI. Deletions cut 2 bases from V and 5 bases from J, with 19 bases between. The CDR3 is made up of 17 amino acids. The CDR3 coding sequence is TGTGCCAGCTCACCAACCTTGGGCCAGGGGGGTCACAATGAGCAGTTCTTC. Translating it yields CASSPTLGQGGHNEQFF.

This clone was observed a single time. The chain employs TRBV19 and TRBJ2-3, with D perhaps TRBD2 (5 bases). Trimming removed 1 base at V and 6 bases at J, with 11 bases between. Germline V gene lookup returns CDR1 LNHDA and CDR2 SQIVND (reference sequence). This CDR3 spans 14 amino acids. The CDR3 nucleotides are TGTGCCAGTAGTATAGCAGCTAGCCCCGATACGCAGTATTTT. Amino acid sequence: CASSIAASPDTQYF. Looking up the rest from reference TRBV19 and TRBJ2-3 gives the full variable domain: DGGITQSPKYLFRKEGQNVTLSCEQNLNHDAMYWYRQDPGQGLRLIYYSQIVNDFQKGDIAEGYSVSREKKESFPLTVTSAQKNPTAFYLCASSIAASPDTQYFGPGTRLTVL.

CDR3 DNA sequence: TGTGCCAGCAGCAGAGCGGTAATCCCAGATACGCAGTATTTT. Residues: CASSRAVIPDTQYF. The V gene is TRBV9, the J gene TRBJ2-3; D may be TRBD2 (5 bases). Germline V CDR1 and CDR2: SGDLS, YYNGEE. The CDR3 extends over 14 amino acids. V lost 4 bases to trimming and J lost 4 bases, with 13 bases between them.

The chain employs TRBV11-2 and TRBJ1-1; 8 bases are a match to TRBD1. V lost 2 bases and J lost 0; bases outside the gene matches: 5. This CDR3 comprises 16 residues. The germline gives CDR1 SGHAT, CDR2 FQNNGV. The CDR3, as DNA: TGTGCCAGCAGCTTAAACCAGGGGGCCATGAACACTGAAGCTTTCTTT. Amino acids: CASSLNQGAMNTEAFF.

The chain has TRBV5-1 and TRBJ2-1; D not resolved. Germline loops: CDR1 SGHRS, CDR2 YFSETQ. V gave up 0 bases and J gave up 3 bases, with 7 bases separating them. The CDR3 length is 14 residues. CDR3 bases: TGCGCCAGCAGCTTGGTGTCCGGCTACAATGAGCAGTTCTTC. Translation gives CASSLVSGYNEQFF.

The chain carries TRBV5-4 and TRBJ2-7; D is possibly TRBD1 (6 bases). The V gene lost 0 bases and the J gene lost 0 bases, with 13 bases spanning the gap. This CDR3 is 16 amino acids long. Germline V CDR1 and CDR2: SGHNT, YYREEE (reference sequence). In DNA, the CDR3 is TGTGCCAGCAGCTTGGACAGGGCAGATGGCTCCTACGAGCAGTACTTC. It translates to CASSLDRADGSYEQYF.

The V and J genes are TRBV3-1 (or the pseudogene TRBV3-2) and TRBJ1-1; D perhaps matches TRBD1 (6 bases). Trimming shortened V by 3 bases and J by 1 base, and 12 bases separated the two germline ends. This CDR3 is 15 amino acids long. Germline V lookup: CDR1 LGHDT, CDR2 YNNKEL (reference sequence). In DNA, the CDR3 is TGTGCCAGCAGCCACCAGGGGAGACCGAACACTGAAGCTTTCTTT. This codes for CASSHQGRPNTEAFF.

The gene calls are TRBV3-1 (or the pseudogene TRBV3-2) and TRBJ2-2, with 12 bases identical to TRBD1. Germline V gene sequence: CDR1 LGHDT, CDR2 YNNKEL (reference sequence). V was clipped by 4 bases and J by 7 bases; unmatched bases: 4. The CDR3 extends over 15 amino acids. CDR3 sequence: CASSPRDRGHGELFF. The DNA of the CDR3 is TGTGCCAGCAGCCCCCGGGACAGGGGGCACGGGGAGCTGTTTTTT.

The chain carries TRBV9 and TRBJ2-3; D is undetermined. Trimming removed 3 bases from V and 2 bases from J, with 16 bases in between. The germline gives CDR1 SGDLS, CDR2 YYNGEE. This CDR3 region has 16 residues. CDR3 loop: CASSAESTKDTDTQYF. CDR3 nucleotides: TGTGCCAGCAGCGCAGAGTCCACTAAGGACACAGATACGCAGTATTTT.

This clone was detected only once. This rearrangement joins TRBV4-1 to TRBJ2-2; 7 nucleotides line up with TRBD2. CDR1 and CDR2 from the germline V gene are MGHRA and YSYEKL. This CDR3 has 16 residues. V dropped 4 bases and J dropped 2; count of bases not matched to a gene: 7. CDR3 bases: TGCGCCAGCAGCCCGGGGGGTCAGGGAAACACCGGGGAGCTGTTTTTT. It yields the protein CASSPGGQGNTGELFF.

The rearrangement links TRBV13 to TRBJ2-1; the match to TRBD2 covers 13 bases. The V and J ends lost 1 base and 7 bases, in that order; junction bases with no gene match: 10. The CDR3 runs 18 residues. CDR1 and CDR2 (germline): PRHDT, FYEKMQ (reference sequence). DNA of the CDR3: TGTGCCAGCAGCTTAGCCCGATGGACTAGCGGGGGAGGTAATGAGCAGTTCTTC. This encodes CASSLARWTSGGGNEQFF.

CDR3 sequence reads: CASSSRRLAQRSEQYF. The CDR3 region has the DNA TGTGCCAGCAGCTCCCGGCGACTAGCGCAACGGTCCGAGCAGTACTTC. The chain links TRBV9 to TRBJ2-7; TRBD2 aligns across 8 bases. J gave up 6 bases and V 4 bases, and 15 bases lay outside the gene matches. CDR3 length: 16 residues. Germline V gives CDR1 SGDLS, CDR2 YYNGEE.

The rearrangement links TRBV5-4 to TRBJ2-5, with 11 bases fitting TRBD2. V lost 2 bases and J lost 5; bases outside the gene matches: 8. This CDR3 is built from 16 residues. Germline CDR1 reads SGHNT; CDR2 reads YYREEE (reference sequence). CDR3 DNA: TGTGCCAGCAGCTTTAGCGGGAGGGGTCCAGGGGAGACCCAGTACTTC. Protein sequence: CASSFSGRGPGETQYF.

This clone has just a few counts. The CDR3 DNA sequence: TGTGCCAGCAGCTTGGAATCTCGGCGGGGTAGATGGGAAAAACTGTTTTTT. It is translated as CASSLESRRGRWEKLFF. The chain employs TRBV5-8 and TRBJ1-4; D uncertain. This CDR3 has 17 amino acids. The V gene's germline CDR1 is SGHTS and CDR2 YDEGEE. V was trimmed by 0 bases and J by 8 bases, leaving 20 bases between them.

This clone was recorded once. The V gene is TRBV4-2, the J gene TRBJ1-5; possible D gene TRBD1, 5 bases. This CDR3 has 18 residues. The V end was cut by 0 bases, the J end by 4 bases, with 19 bases between. Germline V gene lookup returns CDR1 LGHNA and CDR2 YNFKEQ. The CDR3 DNA follows: TGTGCCAGCAGCCAAGATAACATTGGCAGGGTAAGGAATCAGCCCCAGCATTTT. The encoded protein is CASSQDNIGRVRNQPQHF.

The chain joins TRBV18 to TRBJ1-1; TRBD1 matches at 7 bases. Trimming at V came to 4 bases and at J to 5 bases, leaving 7 bases not matched to a gene. Germline CDR1 KGHSH, CDR2 LQKENI. The CDR3 is 14 residues long. DNA for the CDR3: TGTGCCAGCTCACTCGACAGGGTTTCGACTGAAGCTTTCTTT. Translation: CASSLDRVSTEAFF.

The CDR3 DNA is TGTGCCAGCAGCTCCACAGGGGGTGAGCAGTACTTC. This sequence encodes CASSSTGGEQYF. V and J are TRBV7-3 and TRBJ2-7, with 8 positions matching TRBD1. The CDR3 has 12 residues. The germline gives CDR1 SGHTA, CDR2 FQGTGA. V dropped 4 bases and J dropped 7; count of bases not matched to a gene: 3. The full variable domain, its missing parts supplied by reference TRBV7-3 and TRBJ2-7, is GAGVSQTPSNKVTEKGKYVELRCDPISGHTALYWYRQSLGQGPEFLIYFQGTGAADDSGLPNDRFFAVRPEGSVSTLKIQRTERGDSAVYLCASSSTGGEQYFGPGTRLTVT.

The chain links TRBV19 to TRBJ1-5, with 8 nucleotides matching TRBD1. The length of the CDR3 is 16 residues. Trimming removed 3 bases from V and 2 bases from J; junction bases left unmatched: 6. CDR1 is LNHDA and CDR2 is SQIVND in the germline V gene (reference sequence). The CDR3 is CASSIRTGLGNQPQHF. The DNA of the CDR3 is TGTGCCAGTAGTATTAGGACAGGGTTGGGCAATCAGCCCCAGCATTTT.

The chain carries TRBV12-5 and TRBJ2-5; 7 bases are a match to TRBD2. The CDR3 sequence is 15 residues long. The germline gives CDR1 LGHNT, CDR2 FRNRAP. V lost 2 bases to trimming and J lost 6 bases; unmatched junction nucleotides: 9. The CDR3 DNA reads as TGTGCTAGTGGTTTGTACGGGGGAGGGGAAAAGACCCAGTACTTC. Encoded protein: CASGLYGGGEKTQYF.

The chain recombines TRBV10-1 with TRBJ2-7; 13 nucleotides agree with TRBD2. The CDR3 extends over 15 amino acids. The V segment lost 5 bases and the J segment 2 bases; nucleotides outside the gene matches: 3. Germline V gene lookup returns CDR1 WNHNN and CDR2 SYGVQD (reference sequence). CDR3 sequence (DNA): TGCGCCAGCAGTCCGGGACTAGCGGGAACCTACGAGCAGTACTTC. This sequence encodes CASSPGLAGTYEQYF.

V usage is TRBV5-1 and J usage is TRBJ1-6; TRBD1 matches 8 bases. Per the germline V gene, CDR1 is SGHRS and CDR2 is YFSETQ. With 6 bases clipped from V and 9 bases from J, the junction kept 11 bases outside the gene matches. The CDR3 covers 15 residues. For the CDR3, the DNA is TGCGCCAGCAAAAGGTCAGCAGGGGGCGGTTCACCCCTCCACTTT. Translated, it gives CASKRSAGGGSPLHF. The variable domain in full, completed from reference TRBV5-1 and TRBJ1-6, reads KAGVTQTPRYLIKTRGQQVTLSCSPISGHRSVSWYQQTPGQGLQFLFEYFSETQRNKGNFPGRFSGRQFSNSRSEMNVSTLELGDSALYLCASKRSAGGGSPLHFGNGTRLTVT.

The rearrangement links TRBV4-3 to TRBJ2-2; the match to TRBD2 covers 7 bases. Germline assignment: CDR1 LGHNA and CDR2 YSLEER. The trim removed 0 bases at V and 7 bases at J, leaving 5 bases unmatched. This CDR3 comprises 15 residues. CDR3 region: CASSQDVGGVGELFF. Here the CDR3 DNA reads TGCGCCAGCAGCCAAGATGTGGGAGGGGTCGGGGAGCTGTTTTTT.

The chain couples TRBV7-9 to TRBJ2-3; D might be TRBD1 (6 bases). The CDR3 spans 15 residues. V lost 3 bases and J lost 5, with 15 bases in between. Germline loops: CDR1 SEHNR, CDR2 FQNEAQ (reference sequence). The chain's CDR3 is CASSFSGNREDTQYF. The CDR3, as DNA: TGTGCCAGCAGCTTTTCCGGGAACAGGGAAGATACGCAGTATTTT.

The J gene is TRBJ1-6, the V gene TRBV27, with D possibly being TRBD1 (6 bases). The germline CDR1 and CDR2 sequences are MNHEY and SMNVEV (reference sequence). The CDR3 runs to 14 residues. V lost 3 bases and J 7 bases, leaving 10 bases between the germline ends. CDR3 loop: CASSLRTENSPLHF. The DNA for the CDR3 is TGTGCCAGCAGTTTGAGGACAGAAAATTCACCCCTCCACTTT.

The chain is built from TRBV4-1 and TRBJ2-1; D possibly corresponds to TRBD2 (6 bases). The CDR3 covers 18 residues. V was cut by 0 bases and J by 5 bases, with 20 bases left in between. Germline loops: CDR1 MGHRA, CDR2 YSYEKL. The CDR3, as DNA: TGCGCCAGCAGCCAAGATAGAGGGCTAGCGAAACACAACAATGAGCAGTTCTTC. Translated, it gives CASSQDRGLAKHNNEQFF.

The chain links TRBV14 to TRBJ2-5; D possibly corresponds to TRBD1 (5 bases). The CDR3 consists of 18 residues. With 0 bases removed from V and 2 bases from J, the gap between germline ends came to 19 bases. Looked up from germline, CDR1 is SGHDN and CDR2 is FVKESK. CDR3 bases: TGTGCCAGCAGCCAAGATTATAAGGGGAAAGGTCCGCAAGAGACCCAGTACTTC. It codes for CASSQDYKGKGPQETQYF. Complete variable domain (other parts from reference TRBV14 and TRBJ2-5): EAGVTQFPSHSVIEKGQTVTLRCDPISGHDNLYWYRRVMGKEIKFLLHFVKESKQDESGMPNNRFLAERTGGTYSTLKVQPAELEDSGVYFCASSQDYKGKGPQETQYFGPGTRLLVL.